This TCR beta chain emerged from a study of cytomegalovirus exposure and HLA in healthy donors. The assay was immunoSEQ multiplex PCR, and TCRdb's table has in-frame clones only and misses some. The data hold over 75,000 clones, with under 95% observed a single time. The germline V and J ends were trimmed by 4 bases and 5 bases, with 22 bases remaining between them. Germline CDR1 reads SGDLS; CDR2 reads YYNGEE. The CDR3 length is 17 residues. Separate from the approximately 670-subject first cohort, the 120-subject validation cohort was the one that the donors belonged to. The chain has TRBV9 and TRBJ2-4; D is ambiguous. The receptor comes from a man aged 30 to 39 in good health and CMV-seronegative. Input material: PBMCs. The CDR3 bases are TGTGCCAGCAGCTTAGGTGCAGGCACAGTAACCGAAAACATTCAGTACTTC. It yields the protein CASSLGAGTVTENIQYF.